Below, 10 T cell receptor beta chains from the same sample are listed, as sequenced in a study of T cells in tuberculosis. Clones were read by immunoSEQ multiplex PCR, and TCRdb kept only the in-frame ones, dropping some. The table includes 7,500 to 8,500 clones, roughly 94% detected once. Material: PBMCs. The receptors were sampled from an adult with tuberculosis.

J is TRBJ1-5 and V is TRBV6-5; 9 bases agree with TRBD1. Per germline, CDR1 MNHEY and CDR2 SVGAGI. With 6 bases clipped from V and 6 bases from J, the junction kept 9 bases outside the gene matches. CDR3 length: 15 residues. CDR3 coding DNA: TGTGCCAGCAGACCGGGACAGGGATCCGCTCAGCCCCAGCATTTT. Its protein product is CASRPGQGSAQPQHF.

V and J are TRBV18 and TRBJ2-7; 10 nucleotides agree with TRBD1. V gave up 6 bases and J gave up 1 base; unmatched junction bases: 6. The CDR3 is 15 residues long. Germline CDR1 reads KGHSH; CDR2 reads LQKENI. CDR3 nucleotide sequence: TGTGCCAGCTCCCGGGACAGGGGCTTATCCTACGAGCAGTACTTC. Translating it yields CASSRDRGLSYEQYF.

This chain uses TRBV21-1 with TRBJ1-1; whether TRBD1, the table's D call, matches the DNA was not checked. TRBV21-1 is a documented pseudogene. This CDR3 comprises 15 residues. CDR3 coding DNA: TGTGCCAGCAGCACACAGGGCCGGATGAACACTGAAGCTTTCTTT. Translating it yields CASSTQGRMNTEAFF.

The CDR3 coding sequence is TGTGCCAGCAGCCTCAAGGGGACTAGCGGCCAAGAGACCCAGTACTTC. Translating it yields CASSLKGTSGQETQYF. This chain joins TRBV7-8 and TRBJ2-5; TRBD2 matches at 11 bases. The CDR3 runs 16 residues. Germline V lookup: CDR1 SGHVS, CDR2 FQNEAQ. J gave up 1 base and V 5 bases, and 6 bases lay outside the gene matches. Variable domain in full (rest from reference TRBV7-8 and TRBJ2-5): GAGVSQSPRYKVAKRGQDVALRCDPISGHVSLFWYQQALGQGPEFLTYFQNEAQLDKSGLPSDRFFAERPEGSVSTLKIQRTQQEDSAVYLCASSLKGTSGQETQYFGPGTRLLVL.

This chain links TRBV6-1 with TRBJ1-2; D ambiguous. Germline V gives CDR1 MNHNS, CDR2 SASEGT. The length of the CDR3 is 11 residues. Between the trimmed V and J ends, which lost 4 bases and 8 bases, there was a span of 8 bases. The CDR3, as DNA: TGTGCCAGCAGTGGACGGGTGGGCTACACCTTC. This codes for CASSGRVGYTF.

The chain couples TRBV9 to TRBJ2-3, with TRBD2 as a possible D gene (5 bases). Per germline, CDR1 SGDLS and CDR2 YYNGEE. The germline V and J ends were trimmed by 1 base and 0 bases, with 12 bases remaining between them. The CDR3 has 16 residues. CDR3 sequence (DNA): TGTGCCAGCAGCGTACTCGGAGGTCCTAGCACAGATACGCAGTATTTT. Residues: CASSVLGGPSTDTQYF.

The chain couples TRBV6-5 to TRBJ2-7, with 10 positions matching TRBD2. CDR1 and CDR2 (germline): MNHEY, SVGAGI. Trimming cost V 5 bases and J 3 bases; bases outside gene matches: 7. The CDR3 spans 15 residues. The CDR3 region is CASSKRTSGFYEQYF. The CDR3 DNA reads TGTGCCAGCAGTAAACGGACTAGCGGCTTCTACGAGCAGTACTTC.

The V and J genes are TRBV5-4 and TRBJ2-5; D is ambiguous. Germline V lookup: CDR1 SGHNT, CDR2 YYREEE (reference sequence). The CDR3 runs to 14 residues. The ends were cut back, 0 bases at V and 1 base at J, with 7 bases in the middle. The CDR3 nucleotides read TGTGCCAGCAGCTTGGAGGCAGGCCAAGAGACCCAGTACTTC. It specifies CASSLEAGQETQYF.

This chain links TRBV19 with TRBJ2-5; 7 bases align to TRBD1. Germline assignment: CDR1 LNHDA and CDR2 SQIVND (reference sequence). V was clipped by 4 bases and J by 9 bases; unmatched bases: 5. CDR3 size: 12 residues. This CDR3 is CASSTNQGAQYF. DNA for the CDR3: TGTGCCAGTAGTACAAATCAGGGGGCCCAGTACTTC.

This clone appeared a single time. The chain links TRBV27 to TRBJ2-1; D possibly corresponds to TRBD2 (6 bases). With 3 bases removed from V and 5 bases from J, the gap between germline ends came to 11 bases. The CDR3 contains 14 residues. Germline CDR1 reads MNHEY; CDR2 reads SMNVEV (reference sequence). The CDR3 loop is CASSLGGVNNEQFF. As DNA, the CDR3 is TGTGCCAGCAGTTTGGGGGGAGTCAACAATGAGCAGTTCTTC.